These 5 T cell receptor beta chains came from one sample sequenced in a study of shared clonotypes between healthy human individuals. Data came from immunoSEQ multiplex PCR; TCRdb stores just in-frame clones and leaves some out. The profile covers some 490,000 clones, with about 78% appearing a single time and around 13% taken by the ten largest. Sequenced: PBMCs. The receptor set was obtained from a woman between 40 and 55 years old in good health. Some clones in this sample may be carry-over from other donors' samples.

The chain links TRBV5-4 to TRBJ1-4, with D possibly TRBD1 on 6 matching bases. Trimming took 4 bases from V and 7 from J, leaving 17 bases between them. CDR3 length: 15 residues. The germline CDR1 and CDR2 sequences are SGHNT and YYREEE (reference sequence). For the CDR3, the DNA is TGTGCCAGCAGCGGGTACGGGACAAGGCCTGAAAAACTGTTTTTT. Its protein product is CASSGYGTRPEKLFF.

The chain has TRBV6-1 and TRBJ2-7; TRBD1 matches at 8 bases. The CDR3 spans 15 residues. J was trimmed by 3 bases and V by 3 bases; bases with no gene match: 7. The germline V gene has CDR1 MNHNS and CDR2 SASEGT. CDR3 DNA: TGTGCCAGCAGTGACTCGACAGGGGTGGGCTACGAGCAGTACTTC. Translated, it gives CASSDSTGVGYEQYF.

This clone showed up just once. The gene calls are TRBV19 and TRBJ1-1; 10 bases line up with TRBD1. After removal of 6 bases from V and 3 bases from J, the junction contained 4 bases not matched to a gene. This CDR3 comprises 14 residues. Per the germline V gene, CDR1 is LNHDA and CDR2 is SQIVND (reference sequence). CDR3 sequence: CASSGTGVYTEAFF. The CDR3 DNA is TGTGCCAGTAGCGGGACAGGGGTTTACACTGAAGCTTTCTTT.

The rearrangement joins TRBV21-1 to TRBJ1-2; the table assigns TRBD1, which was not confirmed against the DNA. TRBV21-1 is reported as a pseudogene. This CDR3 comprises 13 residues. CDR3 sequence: CASNAGGSSGYTF. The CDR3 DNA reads TGTGCCAGCAACGCAGGGGGGTCAAGCGGCTACACCTTC.

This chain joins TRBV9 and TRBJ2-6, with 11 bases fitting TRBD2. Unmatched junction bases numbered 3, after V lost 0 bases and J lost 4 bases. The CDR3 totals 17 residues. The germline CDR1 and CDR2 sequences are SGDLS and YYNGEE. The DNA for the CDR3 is TGTGCCAGCAGCGTAGCACTAGCGGGAGCAGGGGCCAACGTCCTGACTTTC. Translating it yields CASSVALAGAGANVLTF.